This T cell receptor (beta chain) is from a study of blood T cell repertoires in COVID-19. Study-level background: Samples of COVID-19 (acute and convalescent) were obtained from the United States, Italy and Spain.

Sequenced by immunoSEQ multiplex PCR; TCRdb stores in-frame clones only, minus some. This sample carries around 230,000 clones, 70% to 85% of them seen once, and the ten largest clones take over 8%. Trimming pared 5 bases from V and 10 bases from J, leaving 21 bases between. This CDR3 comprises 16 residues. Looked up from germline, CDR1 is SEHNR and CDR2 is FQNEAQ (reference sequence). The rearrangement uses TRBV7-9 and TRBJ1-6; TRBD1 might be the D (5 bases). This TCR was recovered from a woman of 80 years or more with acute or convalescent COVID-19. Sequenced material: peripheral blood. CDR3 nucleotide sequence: TGTGCCAGCAGCCCTAGTGCGGTAGGGGTAGGATCACCCCTCCACTTT. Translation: CASSPSAVGVGSPLHF.